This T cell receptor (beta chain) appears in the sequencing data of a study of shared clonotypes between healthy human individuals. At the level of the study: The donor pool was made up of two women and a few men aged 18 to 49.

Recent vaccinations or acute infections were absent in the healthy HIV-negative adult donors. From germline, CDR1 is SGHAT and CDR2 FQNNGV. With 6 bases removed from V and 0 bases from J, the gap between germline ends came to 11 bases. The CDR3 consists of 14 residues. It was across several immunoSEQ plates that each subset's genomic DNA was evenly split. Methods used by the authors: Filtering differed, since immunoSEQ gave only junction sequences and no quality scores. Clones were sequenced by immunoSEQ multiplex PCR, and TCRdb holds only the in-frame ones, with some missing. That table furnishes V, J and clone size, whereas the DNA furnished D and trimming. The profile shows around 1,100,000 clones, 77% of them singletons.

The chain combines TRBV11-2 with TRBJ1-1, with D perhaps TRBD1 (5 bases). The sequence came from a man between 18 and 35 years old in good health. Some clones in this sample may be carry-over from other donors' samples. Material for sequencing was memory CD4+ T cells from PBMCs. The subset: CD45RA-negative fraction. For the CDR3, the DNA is TGTGCCAGCAGTGGGGGGGGTCTGAACACTGAAGCTTTCTTT. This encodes CASSGGGLNTEAFF.